This entry features one T cell receptor beta chain sequence. The authors gated naive CD8 T cells as CD8+CD4-CCR7+CD45RA+ for sorting. Generation of bulk TCR libraries relied on previously described methods and listed TCR primers. TCRdb re-analysed the PCR reads in MiXCR, keeping a single row per CDR3 protein. The profile shows approximately 670,000 distinct CDR3 sequences, about 20% of them singletons. The data derive from a study of molecular identifiers for immune sequencing clone quantification. The source material was naive CD8+ T cells from blood, with Jurkat cell RNA spiked in. Noted subset: FACS-sorted CD8+CD4-CCR7+CD45RA+ naive T cells. This sequence originates from a human donor in good health. Some libraries in this study had Jurkat cell RNA spiked in.

The CDR3 DNA is TGTGTCAACAGCCCACGACAATCACCTTACGAGCAGTACTTC. It specifies CVNSPRQSPYEQYF. The genes are TRBV5-3 and TRBJ2-7; D remains ambiguous. TRBV5-3 is marked as an open reading frame, function uncertain. The CDR3 is 14 residues long.